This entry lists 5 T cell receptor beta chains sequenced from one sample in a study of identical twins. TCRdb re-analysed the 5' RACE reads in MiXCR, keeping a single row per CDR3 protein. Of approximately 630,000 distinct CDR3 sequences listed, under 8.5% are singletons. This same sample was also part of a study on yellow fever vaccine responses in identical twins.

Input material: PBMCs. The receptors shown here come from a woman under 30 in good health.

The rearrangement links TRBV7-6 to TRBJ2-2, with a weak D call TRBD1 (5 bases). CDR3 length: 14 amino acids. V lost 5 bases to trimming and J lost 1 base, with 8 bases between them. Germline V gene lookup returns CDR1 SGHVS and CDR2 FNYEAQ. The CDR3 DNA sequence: TGTGCCAGCAGCCAGACAGAGAACACCGGGGAGCTGTTTTTT. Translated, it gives CASSQTENTGELFF.

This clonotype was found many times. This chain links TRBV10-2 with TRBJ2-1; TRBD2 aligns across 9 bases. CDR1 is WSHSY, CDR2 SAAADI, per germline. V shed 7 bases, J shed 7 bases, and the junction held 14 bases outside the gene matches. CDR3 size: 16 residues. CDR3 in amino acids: CASKESGSGRSNEQFF. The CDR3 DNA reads TGCGCCAGCAAAGAGAGTGGGAGCGGGAGGTCGAATGAGCAGTTCTTC.

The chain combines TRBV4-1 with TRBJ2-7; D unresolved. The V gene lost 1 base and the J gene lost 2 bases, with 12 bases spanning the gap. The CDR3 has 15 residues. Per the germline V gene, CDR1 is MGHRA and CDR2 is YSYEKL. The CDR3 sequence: CASSQGHSTPYEQYF. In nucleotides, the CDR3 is TGCGCCAGCAGCCAAGGCCACAGTACCCCCTACGAGCAGTACTTC.

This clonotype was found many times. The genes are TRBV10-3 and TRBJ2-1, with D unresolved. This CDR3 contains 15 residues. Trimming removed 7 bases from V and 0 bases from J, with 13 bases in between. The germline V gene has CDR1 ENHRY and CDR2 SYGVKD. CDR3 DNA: TGTGCCATCATTACCCACAAAAGCTCCTACAATGAGCAGTTCTTC. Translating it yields CAIITHKSSYNEQFF.

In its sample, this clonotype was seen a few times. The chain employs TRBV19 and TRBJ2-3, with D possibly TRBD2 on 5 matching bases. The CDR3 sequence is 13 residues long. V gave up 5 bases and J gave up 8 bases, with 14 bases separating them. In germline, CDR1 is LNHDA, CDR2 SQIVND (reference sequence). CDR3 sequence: CASSPEFGGTQYF. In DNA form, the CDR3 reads TGTGCCAGTAGTCCTGAGTTCGGAGGTACGCAGTATTTT.